Reported below is one T cell receptor beta chain. Its antigen specificity is not known. Base qualities are not at hand, and no much larger clone is one base apart. CDR3 length: 15 amino acids, cysteine to phenylalanine. The kept DNA is CDR3 alone, 45 bases in frame from the first base. The germline V gene specifies SGHNT as CDR1 and YENEEA as CDR2. Compared with germline, V lacks 4 bases and J lacks 7 bases; bases without a gene match: 7. At diagnosis, peripheral blood, uninvolved tumor-adjacent lung and tumor were collected and stored as a combination of fresh-frozen and FFPE material. For TCR repertoire profiling, blood samples were analyzed as peripheral blood mononuclear cells. TCR beta CDR3 regions were sequenced from DNA using the immunoSEQ Assay. The original methods were these. T cell density was computed as TCR beta template counts normalized to usable DNA estimated by amplifying housekeeping genes. Using the preseqR package, richness was estimated by extrapolating to 120,000 templates for tissue samples and 400,000 templates for PBMC samples. Clonality was calculated as one minus Pielou's evenness. Tissue-enriched TCRs were identified by differential abundance testing using productive amino-acid clonotypes, minimum total count 5 and alpha 0.1. The Jaccard Index and the Morisita Overlap Index were used to measure repertoire overlap between compartments. GLIPH grouped TCR beta CDR3s together with public tetramer-defined viral CDR3s, and a viral motif had to include at least three viral sequences and show V-gene enrichment. In its TCRdb copy, this immuneACCESS table keeps in-frame sequences only and misses some clones. Where compared with another copy, unresolved V genes explain less than half of these, and the others have no known cause. V and J calls and clone size are given by that table; D and trimming were obtained from the DNA. The sample data list around 130,000 clones, and approximately 88% of these were observed just once. Around 1.8% of the sample comes from the top ten.

This record belongs to a study of T cells in localized non-small cell lung cancer (dated by TCRdb to between 2020 and 2021). Broadly, across the study: The study examined T cell repertoires in 200 to 300 patients with early-stage NSCLC and compared tumors with uninvolved tumor-adjacent lungs. The cohort consisted of approximately 240 treatment-naive NSCLC patients whose localized lung tumors had been resected. Of the NSCLC patients, around 130 were male and 85 to 110 were female, and the mean age was roughly 61 years. Paper-wide results and their limitations: The highest T cell clonality was observed in uninvolved tumor-adjacent lung, where clonality exceeded that of tumor, suggesting that antigenic responses were more focused in uninvolved tumor-adjacent lung. Since the design was exploratory, TCR variables were selected using unadjusted p-values with no false-discovery rate correction. Longer overall survival was associated with higher blood T cell density, whereas shorter survival was associated with higher adjacent-lung clonality. Because multi-region sequencing of the tumors was not done, intratumor heterogeneity could not be ruled out. A median of approximately 62 of the top 100 tumor clones turned up in the paired uninvolved adjacent lung, and fewer than 35 of those clones also ranked among the top 100 of that same adjacent lung.

The chain is assembled from TRBV11-3 and TRBJ2-3; 11 of the junction bases match TRBD2. Here the sequenced sample was peripheral blood, taken before any cancer treatment. The TCR originated in a female donor at least 60 years old with stage I lung adenocarcinoma. CDR3 region: CASSSRLAGTNTQYF. DNA sequence: TGTGCCAGCAGCTCCCGACTAGCGGGGACAAATACGCAGTATTTT.